What follows describes a single T cell receptor (beta chain). Per the germline V gene, CDR1 is SQVTM and CDR2 is ANQGSEA. CDR3 length equals 14 residues. The V and J ends lost 4 bases and 5 bases, in that order; junction bases with no gene match: 8. Using immunoSEQ multiplex PCR, the repertoire was profiled, and TCRdb retains in-frame clones only, with some absent. The sample has 320,000 or so clones, over 80% seen once. This entry belongs to a study of blood T cell repertoires in COVID-19. The clonotype originates from a man aged 25-40 years who had recovered from COVID-19. V is TRBV29-1 and J is TRBJ2-5; 9 positions match TRBD2. Sample: PBMCs or T cells enriched from blood (not recorded which). The DNA for the CDR3 is TGCAGCGTTGTTTTGCGGGGGGGCCGGGAGACCCAGTACTTC. Its protein is CSVVLRGGRETQYF.